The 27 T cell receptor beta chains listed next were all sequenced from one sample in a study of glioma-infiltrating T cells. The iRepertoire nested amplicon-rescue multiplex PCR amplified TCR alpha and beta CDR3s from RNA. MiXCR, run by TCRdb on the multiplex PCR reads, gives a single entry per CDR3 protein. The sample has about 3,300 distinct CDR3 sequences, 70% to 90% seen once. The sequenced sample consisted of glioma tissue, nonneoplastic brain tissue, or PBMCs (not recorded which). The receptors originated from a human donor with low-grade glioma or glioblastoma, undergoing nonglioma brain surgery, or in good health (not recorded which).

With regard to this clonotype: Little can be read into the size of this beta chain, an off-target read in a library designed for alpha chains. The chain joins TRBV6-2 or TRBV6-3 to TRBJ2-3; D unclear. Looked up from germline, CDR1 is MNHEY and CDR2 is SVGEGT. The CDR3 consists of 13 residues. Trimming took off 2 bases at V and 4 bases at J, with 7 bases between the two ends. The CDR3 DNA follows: TGTGCCAGCAGTTACGGACGGGCAGATACGCAGTATTTT. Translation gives CASSYGRADTQYF.

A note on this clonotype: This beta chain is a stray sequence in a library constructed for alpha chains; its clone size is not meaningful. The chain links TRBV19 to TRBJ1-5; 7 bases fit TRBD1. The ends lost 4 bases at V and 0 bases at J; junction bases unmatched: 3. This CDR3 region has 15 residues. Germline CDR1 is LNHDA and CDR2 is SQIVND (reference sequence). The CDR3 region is CASSRQGVSNQPQHF. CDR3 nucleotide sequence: TGTGCCAGTAGTAGACAGGGAGTTAGCAATCAGCCCCAGCATTTT.

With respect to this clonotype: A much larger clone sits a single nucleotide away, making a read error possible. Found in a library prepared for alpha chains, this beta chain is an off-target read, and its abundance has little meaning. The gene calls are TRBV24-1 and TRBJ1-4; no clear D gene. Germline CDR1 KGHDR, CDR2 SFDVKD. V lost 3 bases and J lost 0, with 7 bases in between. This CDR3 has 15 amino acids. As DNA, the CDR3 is TGTGCCACCAGTGATAGCACAGCAACTAATGAAAAACTGTTTTTT. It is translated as CATSDSTATNEKLFF.

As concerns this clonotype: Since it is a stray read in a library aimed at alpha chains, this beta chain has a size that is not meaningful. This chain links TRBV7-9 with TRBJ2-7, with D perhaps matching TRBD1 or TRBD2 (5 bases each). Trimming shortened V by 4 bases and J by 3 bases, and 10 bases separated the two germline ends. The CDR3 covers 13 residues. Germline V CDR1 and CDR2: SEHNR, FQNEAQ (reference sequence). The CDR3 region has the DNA TGTGCCAGCAGCTCGGGACCGCTCTACGAGCAGTACTTC. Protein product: CASSSGPLYEQYF. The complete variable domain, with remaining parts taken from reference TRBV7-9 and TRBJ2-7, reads DTGVSQNPRHKITKRGQNVTFRCDPISEHNRLYWYRQTLGQGPEFLTYFQNEAQLEKSRLLSDRFSAERPKGSFSTLEIQRTEQGDSAMYLCASSSGPLYEQYFGPGTRLTVT.

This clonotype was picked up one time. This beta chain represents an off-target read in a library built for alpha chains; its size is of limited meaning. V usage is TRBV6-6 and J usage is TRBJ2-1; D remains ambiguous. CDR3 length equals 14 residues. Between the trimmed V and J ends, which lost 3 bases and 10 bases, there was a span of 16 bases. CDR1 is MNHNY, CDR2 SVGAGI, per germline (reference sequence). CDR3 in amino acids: CASSYLSPPREQFF. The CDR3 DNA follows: TGTGCCAGCAGTTATCTTAGCCCGCCCAGGGAGCAGTTCTTC.

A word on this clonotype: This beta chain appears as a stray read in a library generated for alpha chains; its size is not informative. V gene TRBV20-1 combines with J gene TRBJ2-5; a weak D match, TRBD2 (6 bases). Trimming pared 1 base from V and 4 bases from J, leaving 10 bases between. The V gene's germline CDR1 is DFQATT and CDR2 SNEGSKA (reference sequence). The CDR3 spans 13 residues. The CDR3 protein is CSARGDSLETQYF. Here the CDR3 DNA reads TGCAGTGCTAGAGGGGACTCTCTAGAGACCCAGTACTTC.

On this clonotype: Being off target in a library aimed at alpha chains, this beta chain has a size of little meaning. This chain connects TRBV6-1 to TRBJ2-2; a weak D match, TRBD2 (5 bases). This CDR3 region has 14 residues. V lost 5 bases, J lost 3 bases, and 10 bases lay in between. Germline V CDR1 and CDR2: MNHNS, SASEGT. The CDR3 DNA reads TGTGCCAGCAGTCAAACTAGGGACACCGGGGAGCTGTTTTTT. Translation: CASSQTRDTGELFF.

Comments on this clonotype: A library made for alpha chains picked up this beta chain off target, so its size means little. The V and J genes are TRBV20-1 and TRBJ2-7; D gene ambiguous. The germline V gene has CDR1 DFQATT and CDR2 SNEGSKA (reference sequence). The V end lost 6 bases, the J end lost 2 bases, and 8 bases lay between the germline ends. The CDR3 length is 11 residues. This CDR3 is CSAADPYEQYF. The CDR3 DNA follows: TGCAGTGCCGCGGACCCCTACGAGCAGTACTTC.

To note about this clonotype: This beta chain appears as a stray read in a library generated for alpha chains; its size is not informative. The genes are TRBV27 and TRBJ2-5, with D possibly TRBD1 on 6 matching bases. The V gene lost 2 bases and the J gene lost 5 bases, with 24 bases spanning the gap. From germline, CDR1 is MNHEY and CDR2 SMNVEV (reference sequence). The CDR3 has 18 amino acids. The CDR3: CASSLGTQQGSDLETQYF. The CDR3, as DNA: TGTGCCAGCAGTTTAGGGACCCAACAGGGATCGGACTTGGAGACCCAGTACTTC.

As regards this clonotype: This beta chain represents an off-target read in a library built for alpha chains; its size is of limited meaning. DNA of the CDR3: TGCGCCAGCAGCCAAGGGACTAGCACAGATACGCAGTATTTT. This codes for CASSQGTSTDTQYF. The V and J genes are TRBV4-3 and TRBJ2-3; tentatively, D is TRBD2 (5 bases). V was clipped by 1 base and J by 0 bases, with 5 bases between them. In germline, CDR1 is LGHNA, CDR2 YSLEER. The CDR3 runs 14 residues.

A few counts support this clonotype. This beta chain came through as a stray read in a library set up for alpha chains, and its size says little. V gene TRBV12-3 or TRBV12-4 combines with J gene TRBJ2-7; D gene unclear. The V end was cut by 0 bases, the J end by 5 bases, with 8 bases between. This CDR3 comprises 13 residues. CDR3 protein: CASSLAYGNEQYF. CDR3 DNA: TGTGCCAGCAGTTTAGCTTACGGCAACGAGCAGTACTTC.

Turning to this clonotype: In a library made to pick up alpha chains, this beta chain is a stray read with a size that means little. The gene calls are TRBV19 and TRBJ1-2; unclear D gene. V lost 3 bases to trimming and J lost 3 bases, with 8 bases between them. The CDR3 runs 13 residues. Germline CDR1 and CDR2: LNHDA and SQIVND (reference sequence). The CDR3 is CASSIGGDYGYTF. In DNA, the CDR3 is TGTGCCAGTAGTATTGGCGGAGACTATGGCTACACCTTC.

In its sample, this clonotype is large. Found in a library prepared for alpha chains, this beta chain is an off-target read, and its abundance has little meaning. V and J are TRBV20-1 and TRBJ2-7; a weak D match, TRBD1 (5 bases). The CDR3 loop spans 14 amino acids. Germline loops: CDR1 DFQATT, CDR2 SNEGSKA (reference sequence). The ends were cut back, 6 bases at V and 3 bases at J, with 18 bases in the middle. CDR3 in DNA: TGCAGTGCCGTCCCCCAGGGAAGGTACTACGAGCAGTACTTC. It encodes CSAVPQGRYYEQYF.

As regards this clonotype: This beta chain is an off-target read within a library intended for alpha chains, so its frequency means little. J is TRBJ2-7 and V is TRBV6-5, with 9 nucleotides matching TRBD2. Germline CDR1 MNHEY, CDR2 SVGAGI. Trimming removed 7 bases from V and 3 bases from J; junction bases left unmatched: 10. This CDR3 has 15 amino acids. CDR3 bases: TGTGCCAGCACCCCCAGACTAGCGGTTAGCTACGAGCAGTACTTC. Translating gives CASTPRLAVSYEQYF.

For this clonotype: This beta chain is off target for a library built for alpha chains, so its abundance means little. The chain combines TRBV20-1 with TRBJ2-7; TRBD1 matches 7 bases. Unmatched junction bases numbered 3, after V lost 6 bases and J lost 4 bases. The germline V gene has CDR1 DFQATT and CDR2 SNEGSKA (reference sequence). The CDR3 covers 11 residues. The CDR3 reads CSAQTGYEQYF. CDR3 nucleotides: TGCAGTGCGCAGACAGGGTACGAGCAGTACTTC.

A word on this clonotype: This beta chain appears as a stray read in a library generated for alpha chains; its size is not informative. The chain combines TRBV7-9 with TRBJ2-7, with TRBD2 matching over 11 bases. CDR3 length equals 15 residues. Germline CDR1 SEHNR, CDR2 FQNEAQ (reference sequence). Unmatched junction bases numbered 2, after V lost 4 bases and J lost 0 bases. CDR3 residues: CASSSTSGSSYEQYF. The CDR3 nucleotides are TGTGCCAGCAGCTCAACTAGCGGGAGCTCCTACGAGCAGTACTTC.

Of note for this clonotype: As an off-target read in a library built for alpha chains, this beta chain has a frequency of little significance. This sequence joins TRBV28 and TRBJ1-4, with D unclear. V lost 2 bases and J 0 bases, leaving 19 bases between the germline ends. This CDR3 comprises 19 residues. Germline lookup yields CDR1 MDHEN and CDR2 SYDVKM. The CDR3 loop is CASSLSPGKTETTNEKLFF. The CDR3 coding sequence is TGTGCCAGCAGTTTAAGTCCCGGAAAAACAGAGACAACTAATGAAAAACTGTTTTTT.

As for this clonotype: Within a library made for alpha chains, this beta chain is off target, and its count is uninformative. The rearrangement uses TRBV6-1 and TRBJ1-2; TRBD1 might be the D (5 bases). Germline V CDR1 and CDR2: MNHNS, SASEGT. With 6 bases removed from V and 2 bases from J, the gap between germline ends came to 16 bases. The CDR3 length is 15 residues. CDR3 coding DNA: TGTGCCAGCAGGAACCCGGGGGACTGGAACTATGGCTACACCTTC. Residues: CASRNPGDWNYGYTF.

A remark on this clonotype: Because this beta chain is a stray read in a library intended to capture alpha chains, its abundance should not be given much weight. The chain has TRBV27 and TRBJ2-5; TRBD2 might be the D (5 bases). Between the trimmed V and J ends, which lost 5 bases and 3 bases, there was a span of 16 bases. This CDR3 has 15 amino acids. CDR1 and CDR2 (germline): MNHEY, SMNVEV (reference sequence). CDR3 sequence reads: CASSPGKAREETQYF. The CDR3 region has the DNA TGTGCCAGCAGTCCGGGGAAGGCGCGGGAAGAGACCCAGTACTTC.

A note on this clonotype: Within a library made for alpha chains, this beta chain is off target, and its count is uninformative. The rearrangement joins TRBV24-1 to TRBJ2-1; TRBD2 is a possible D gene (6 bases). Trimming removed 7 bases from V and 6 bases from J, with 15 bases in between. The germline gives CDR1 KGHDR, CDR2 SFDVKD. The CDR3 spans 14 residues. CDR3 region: CATRESGLGNEQFF. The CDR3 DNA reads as TGTGCCACCAGGGAGAGCGGGTTGGGCAATGAGCAGTTCTTC.

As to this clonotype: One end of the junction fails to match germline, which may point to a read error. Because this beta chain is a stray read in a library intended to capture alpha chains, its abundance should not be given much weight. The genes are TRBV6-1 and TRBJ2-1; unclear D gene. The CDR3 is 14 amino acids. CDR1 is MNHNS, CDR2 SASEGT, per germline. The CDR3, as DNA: TGTGCCGGCAGTTATCTTAGCCCGCCCAGGGAGCAGTTCTTC. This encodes CAGSYLSPPREQFF.

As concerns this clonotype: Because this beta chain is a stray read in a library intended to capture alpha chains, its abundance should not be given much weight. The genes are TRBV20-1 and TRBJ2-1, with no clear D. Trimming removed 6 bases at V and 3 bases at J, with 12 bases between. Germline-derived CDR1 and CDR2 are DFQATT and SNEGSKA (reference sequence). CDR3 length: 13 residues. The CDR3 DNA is TGCAGTGCCCAGTCCGCTGTCTACAATGAGCAGTTCTTC. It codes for CSAQSAVYNEQFF.

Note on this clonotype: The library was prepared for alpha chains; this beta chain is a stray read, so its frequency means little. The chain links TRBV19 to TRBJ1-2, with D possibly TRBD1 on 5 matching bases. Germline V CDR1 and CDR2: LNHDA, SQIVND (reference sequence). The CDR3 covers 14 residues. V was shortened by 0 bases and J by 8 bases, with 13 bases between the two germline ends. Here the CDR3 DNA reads TGTGCCAGTAGTATAGATCAGGGAAGTATGGGCTACACCTTC. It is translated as CASSIDQGSMGYTF.

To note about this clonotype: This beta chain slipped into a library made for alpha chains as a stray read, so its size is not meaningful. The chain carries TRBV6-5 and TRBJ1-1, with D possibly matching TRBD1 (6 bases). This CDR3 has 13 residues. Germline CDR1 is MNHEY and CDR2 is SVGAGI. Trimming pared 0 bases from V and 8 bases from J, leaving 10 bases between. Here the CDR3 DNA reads TGTGCCAGCAGTTACTCAGGACAGAGAGAAGCTTTCTTT. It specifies CASSYSGQREAFF.

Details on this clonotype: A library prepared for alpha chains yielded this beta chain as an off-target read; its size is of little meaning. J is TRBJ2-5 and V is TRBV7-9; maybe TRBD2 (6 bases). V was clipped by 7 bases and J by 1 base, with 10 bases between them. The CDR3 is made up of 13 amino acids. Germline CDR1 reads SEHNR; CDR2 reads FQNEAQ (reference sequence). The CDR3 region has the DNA TGTGCCAGCAACCGGGGGAGCCAAGAGACCCAGTACTTC. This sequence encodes CASNRGSQETQYF. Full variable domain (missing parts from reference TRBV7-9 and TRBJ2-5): DTGVSQNPRHKITKRGQNVTFRCDPISEHNRLYWYRQTLGQGPEFLTYFQNEAQLEKSRLLSDRFSAERPKGSFSTLEIQRTEQGDSAMYLCASNRGSQETQYFGPGTRLLVL.

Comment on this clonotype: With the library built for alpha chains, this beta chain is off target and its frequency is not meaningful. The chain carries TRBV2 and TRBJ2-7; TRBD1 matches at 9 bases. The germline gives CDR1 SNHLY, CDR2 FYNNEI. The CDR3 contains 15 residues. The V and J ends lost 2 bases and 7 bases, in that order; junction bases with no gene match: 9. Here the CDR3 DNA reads TGTGCCAGCAGTGAAAGGGGACAGGGTCACCGTGAGCAGTACTTC. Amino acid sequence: CASSERGQGHREQYF.

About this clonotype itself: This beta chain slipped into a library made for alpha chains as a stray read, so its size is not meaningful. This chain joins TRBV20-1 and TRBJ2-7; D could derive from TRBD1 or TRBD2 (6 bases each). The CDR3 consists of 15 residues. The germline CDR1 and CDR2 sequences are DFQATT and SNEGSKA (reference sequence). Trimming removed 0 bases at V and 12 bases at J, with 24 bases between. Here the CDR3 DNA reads TGCAGTGCTAGAGATCTCTGGGGGCGACTAGGTTTGATGTACTTC. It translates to CSARDLWGRLGLMYF.